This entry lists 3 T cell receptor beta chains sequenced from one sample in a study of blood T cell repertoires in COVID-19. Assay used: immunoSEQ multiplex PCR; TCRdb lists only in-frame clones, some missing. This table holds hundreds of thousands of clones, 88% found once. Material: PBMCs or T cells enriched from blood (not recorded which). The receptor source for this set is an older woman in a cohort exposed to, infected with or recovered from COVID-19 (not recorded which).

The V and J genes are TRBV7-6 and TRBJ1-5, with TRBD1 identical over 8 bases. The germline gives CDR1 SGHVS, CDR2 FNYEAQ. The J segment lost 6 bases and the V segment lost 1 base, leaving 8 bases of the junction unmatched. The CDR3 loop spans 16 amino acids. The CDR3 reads CASSLGAGGVGQPQHF. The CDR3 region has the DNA TGTGCCAGCAGCTTAGGGGCAGGGGGCGTTGGTCAGCCCCAGCATTTT.

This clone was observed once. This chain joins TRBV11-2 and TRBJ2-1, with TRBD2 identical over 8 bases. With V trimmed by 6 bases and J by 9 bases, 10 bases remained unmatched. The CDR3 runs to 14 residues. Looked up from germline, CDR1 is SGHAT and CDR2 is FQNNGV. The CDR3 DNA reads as TGTGCCAGCAGGTACGGGACTAGTGTCGGTGAGCAGTTCTTC. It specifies CASRYGTSVGEQFF.

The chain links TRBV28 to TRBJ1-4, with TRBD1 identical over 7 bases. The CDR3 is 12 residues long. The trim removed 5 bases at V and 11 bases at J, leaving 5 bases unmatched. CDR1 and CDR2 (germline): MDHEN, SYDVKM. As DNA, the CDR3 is TGTGCCAGCAGTGACAGGGCTGGGAAACTGTTTTTT. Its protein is CASSDRAGKLFF. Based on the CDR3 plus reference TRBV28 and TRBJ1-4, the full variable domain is DVKVTQSSRYLVKRTGEKVFLECVQDMDHENMFWYRQDPGLGLRLIYFSYDVKMKEKGDIPEGYSVSREKKERFSLILESASTNQTSMYLCASSDRAGKLFFGSGTQLSVL.